One and the same sample provided the 8 T cell receptor beta chains below, sequenced in a study of neurological immune-mediated disorders. MiXCR was run by TCRdb on the 5' RACE reads, yielding one entry per CDR3 protein. This table has some 80,000 distinct CDR3 sequences, about 5% appearing once. Described time point: longitudinal time-point 2. Sequenced input: PBMCs. The receptor set was obtained from a woman aged 55-69 years with multiple sclerosis.

In its sample, this clonotype was seen many times. The genes are TRBV5-1 and TRBJ2-1, with D perhaps given as TRBD1 or TRBD2 (5 bases each). The V end was cut by 4 bases, the J end by 9 bases, with 20 bases between. The CDR3 has 15 amino acids. Per the germline V gene, CDR1 is SGHRS and CDR2 is YFSETQ. CDR3 in DNA: TGCGCCAGCAGCCTCTCTTTGGGACGTTTTGGTGAGCAGTTCTTC. The encoded protein is CASSLSLGRFGEQFF.

This clonotype was counted a few times. This chain joins TRBV2 and TRBJ2-1, with D uncertain. This CDR3 has 13 residues. V was shortened by 3 bases and J by 5 bases, with 8 bases between the two germline ends. The germline V gene has CDR1 SNHLY and CDR2 FYNNEI. This CDR3 reads CASSDFGNNEQFF. The CDR3 DNA is TGTGCCAGCAGTGATTTTGGGAACAATGAGCAGTTCTTC.

This clonotype has at least ten counts. The J gene is TRBJ1-2, the V gene TRBV5-1; D is undetermined. The CDR3 loop spans 15 amino acids. The V gene lost 2 bases and the J gene lost 7 bases, with 18 bases spanning the gap. Per germline, CDR1 SGHRS and CDR2 YFSETQ. CDR3 DNA sequence: TGCGCCAGCAGCTTTACTGACTCGCTACGAGTTGGCTACACCTTC. It translates to CASSFTDSLRVGYTF.

This clonotype has a count of ten or more. The genes are TRBV7-8 and TRBJ2-4; D is uncertain. V was trimmed by 5 bases and J by 0 bases, leaving 14 bases between them. The germline CDR1 and CDR2 sequences are SGHVS and FQNEAQ. The CDR3 is 16 amino acids. CDR3 residues: CASSPQTVQAKNIQYF. For the CDR3, the DNA is TGTGCCAGCAGCCCCCAAACGGTACAAGCCAAAAACATTCAGTACTTC.

At least ten counts were recorded for this clonotype. The chain couples TRBV3-1 to TRBJ2-3; 9 bases agree with TRBD2. Germline CDR1 is LGHDT and CDR2 is YNNKEL (reference sequence). The CDR3 runs to 14 residues. V shed 8 bases, J shed 4 bases, and the junction held 7 bases outside the gene matches. CDR3 residues: CASCKRGAPDTQYF. The CDR3 DNA reads as TGTGCCAGCTGTAAGCGGGGGGCTCCAGATACGCAGTATTTT.

At least ten counts were recorded for this clonotype. The gene calls are TRBV20-1 and TRBJ2-1, with D unresolved. Germline loops: CDR1 DFQATT, CDR2 SNEGSKA (reference sequence). V lost 3 bases, J lost 8 bases, and 17 bases lay in between. The CDR3 runs 14 residues. CDR3 in amino acids: CSARGQSTFDEQFF. Here the CDR3 DNA reads TGCAGTGCTAGGGGCCAGTCCACATTCGATGAGCAGTTCTTC.

This clonotype was seen many times. The rearrangement uses TRBV6-5 and TRBJ2-3; 8 bases fit TRBD2. CDR3 size: 18 residues. Germline CDR1 MNHEY, CDR2 SVGAGI. V was pared by 4 bases and J by 4 bases, with 16 bases of the junction left unmatched. The CDR3 nucleotides read TGTGCCAGCAGTTCGGGGGGACACCGGGGGGGACTGGCAGATACGCAGTATTTT. It yields the protein CASSSGGHRGGLADTQYF.

This clonotype was seen ten or more times. The chain uses TRBV5-6 and TRBJ2-7; D perhaps matches TRBD1 (6 bases). Germline V CDR1 and CDR2: SGHDT, YYEEEE. V gave up 0 bases and J gave up 2 bases, with 9 bases separating them. This CDR3 has 14 residues. The CDR3 DNA sequence: TGTGCCAGCAGCTTGGGGACAGTTGCCTACGAGCAGTACTTC. Translated: CASSLGTVAYEQYF.